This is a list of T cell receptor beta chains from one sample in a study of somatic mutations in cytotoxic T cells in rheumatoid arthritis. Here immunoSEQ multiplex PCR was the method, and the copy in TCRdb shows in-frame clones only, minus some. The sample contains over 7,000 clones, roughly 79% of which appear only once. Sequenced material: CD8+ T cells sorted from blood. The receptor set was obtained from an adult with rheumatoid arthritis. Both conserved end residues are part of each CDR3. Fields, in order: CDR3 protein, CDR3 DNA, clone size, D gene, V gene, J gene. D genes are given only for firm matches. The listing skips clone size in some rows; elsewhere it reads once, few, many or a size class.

CASSSGSPYNEQFF	TGTGCCAGTAGTAGCGGGTCTCCCTACAATGAGCAGTTCTTC	NA	NA	TRBV19	TRBJ2-1
CASSERSGDLDTQYF	TGTGCCAGCAGTGAACGGTCAGGGGACCTAGATACGCAGTATTTT	NA	NA	TRBV6-1	TRBJ2-3
CASSPKSRGTDTQYF	TGTGCCAGCAGCCCAAAGTCCAGGGGCACAGATACGCAGTATTTT	NA	NA	TRBV14	TRBJ2-3
CASSEAMTGGRNQPQHF	TGTGCCAGCAGTGAAGCCATGACAGGGGGCCGCAATCAGCCCCAGCATTTT	NA	TRBD1	TRBV6-1	TRBJ1-5
CASGRDNNEQFF	TGTGCCAGCGGTAGGGATAACAATGAGCAGTTCTTC	NA	NA	TRBV28	TRBJ2-1
CASSPQGSEQYF	TGCGCCAGCAGCCCACAGGGGAGCGAGCAGTACTTC	NA	TRBD1	TRBV5-1	TRBJ2-7
CASSPYRDRAGDGQFF	TGTGCTAGCAGCCCCTACCGGGACAGGGCAGGGGATGGGCAGTTCTTC	once	TRBD1	TRBV7-7	TRBJ2-1
CASPQVDTGELFF	TGTGCCAGCCCCCAGGTCGACACCGGGGAGCTGTTTTTT	NA	NA	TRBV11-2	TRBJ2-2
CASRASGMTGELFF	TGTGCCAGCAGGGCTAGCGGGATGACCGGGGAGCTGTTTTTT	NA	TRBD2	TRBV2	TRBJ2-2
CASSAGPDSGNTIYF	TGTGCCAGCAGTGCCGGACCGGACTCTGGAAACACCATATATTTT	NA	NA	TRBV5-6	TRBJ1-3
CATSGTGGATDTQYF	TGTGCCACCAGCGGCACGGGGGGGGCTACAGATACGCAGTATTTT	NA	TRBD2	TRBV15	TRBJ2-3
CASNPTGGDSPLHF	TGTGCCAGTAATCCGACAGGAGGGGATTCACCCCTCCACTTT	NA	NA	TRBV19	TRBJ1-6
CASTREGLPGSEKLFF	TGTGCCAGCACCCGGGAGGGACTCCCGGGGTCGGAAAAACTGTTTTTT	NA	NA	TRBV5-8	TRBJ1-4
CASSPGDNSNQPQHF	TGTGCCAGCAGCCCGGGGGATAATAGCAATCAGCCCCAGCATTTT	NA	NA	TRBV5-6	TRBJ1-5
CASSWGGNEQFF	TGTGCCAGCAGCTGGGGAGGGAATGAGCAGTTCTTC	NA	TRBD2	TRBV27	TRBJ2-1
CASSLGHGNYGYTF	TGTGCCAGCAGTTTGGGCCACGGTAACTATGGCTACACCTTC	NA	NA	TRBV28	TRBJ1-2
CASSWGNQPQHF	TGTGCCAGCAGCTGGGGCAATCAGCCCCAGCATTTT	NA	NA	TRBV7-9	TRBJ1-5
CASSPPAGARSGELFF	TGTGCCAGCAGCCCCCCAGCGGGAGCACGCAGCGGGGAGCTGTTTTTT	NA	TRBD2	TRBV13	TRBJ2-2
CASSGEFPATQYF	TGTGCCAGCAGCGGCGAATTTCCCGCTACGCAGTATTTT	once	NA	TRBV9	TRBJ2-3